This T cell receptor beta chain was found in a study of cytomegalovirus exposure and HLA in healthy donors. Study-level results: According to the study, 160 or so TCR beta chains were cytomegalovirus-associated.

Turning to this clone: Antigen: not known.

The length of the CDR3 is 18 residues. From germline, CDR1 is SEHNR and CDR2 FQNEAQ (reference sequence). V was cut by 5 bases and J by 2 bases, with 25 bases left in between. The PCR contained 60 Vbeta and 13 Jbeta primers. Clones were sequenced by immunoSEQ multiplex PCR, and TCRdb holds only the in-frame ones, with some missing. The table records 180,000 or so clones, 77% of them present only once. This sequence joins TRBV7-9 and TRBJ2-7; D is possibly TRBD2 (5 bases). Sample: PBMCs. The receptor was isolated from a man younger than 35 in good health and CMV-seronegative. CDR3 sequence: CASSVIPPRAGRAYEQYF. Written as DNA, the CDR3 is TGTGCCAGCAGCGTAATTCCCCCACGCGCGGGCCGGGCCTACGAGCAGTACTTC.